This section outlines one T cell receptor (beta chain) sequence together with its context. These data originate in a study of blood T cell repertoires in COVID-19. Background on the study: Samples taken during acute and convalescent COVID-19 were collected in the United States, Italy and Spain.

V was cut by 6 bases and J by 5 bases, with 16 bases left in between. The germline V gene has CDR1 SQVTM and CDR2 ANQGSEA. CDR3 length: 13 amino acids. TCRdb's copy holds only in-frame clones and misses some; the assay was immunoSEQ multiplex PCR. The sample consists of fewer than 350,000 clones, around 87% of them appearing once. Sequencing was carried out using peripheral blood. This receptor was obtained from a woman aged 45 to 65 who had recovered from COVID-19. The gene calls are TRBV29-1 and TRBJ1-1, with D possibly being TRBD1 (6 bases). This CDR3 is CSVPTGLRTEAFF. The CDR3 coding sequence is TGCAGCGTCCCAACAGGGTTGAGGACTGAAGCTTTCTTT.